The source of this TCR beta chain is a study of blood T cell repertoires in COVID-19. Generated by immunoSEQ multiplex PCR, the TCRdb table keeps only in-frame clones and is missing some. The sample holds about 110,000 clones, about two thirds seen once. CDR3 length equals 15 residues. J was trimmed by 3 bases and V by 6 bases; bases with no gene match: 5. CDR1 and CDR2 from the germline V gene are SNHLY and FYNNEI. This TCR came from a woman in her thirties or forties with acute or convalescent COVID-19. Source material: peripheral blood. This chain links TRBV2 with TRBJ2-2; TRBD2 matches at 9 bases. CDR3 sequence reads: CASSLQRGDTGELFF. The CDR3 DNA sequence: TGTGCCAGCAGCCTACAGCGGGGGGACACCGGGGAGCTGTTTTTT.